This T cell receptor beta chain was retrieved from a study of technical replicates of blood from a handful of donors. CDR1 and CDR2 from the germline V gene are SEHNR and FQNEAQ (reference sequence). The CDR3 contains 13 residues. With 5 bases clipped from V and 6 bases from J, the junction kept 3 bases outside the gene matches. The assay was immunoSEQ multiplex PCR, and TCRdb's table has in-frame clones only and misses some. The profile covers approximately 100,000 clones, with under 96% appearing a single time and 0.21% taken by the ten largest. Sequencing was performed on T cells isolated from PBMCs. The chain employs TRBV7-9 and TRBJ1-2; 10 bases are shared with TRBD1. The TCR originated in a human donor in good health. The CDR3 nucleotides are TGTGCCAGCAGCGAGACAGGGGGCAATGGCTACACCTTC. Translated: CASSETGGNGYTF.